One sample yielded the 9 T cell receptor beta chains listed below, sequenced in a study of T cell responses to AZD1222 COVID-19 vaccine. Sequenced by immunoSEQ multiplex PCR; TCRdb stores in-frame clones only, minus some. The sample holds over 150,000 clones, over 75% seen once. The material sequenced was peripheral blood, taken on day 0 of AZD1222 vaccination. These receptors all come from an adult in good health.

This chain uses TRBV3-1 (or the pseudogene TRBV3-2) with TRBJ2-4; tentative D call: TRBD1 (6 bases). V was cut by 2 bases and J by 4 bases, with 9 bases left in between. CDR1 is LGHDT and CDR2 is YNNKEL in the germline V gene (reference sequence). The CDR3 spans 14 residues. CDR3 protein: CASSQTTGKNIQYF. CDR3 coding DNA: TGTGCCAGCAGCCAAACAACAGGGAAAAACATTCAGTACTTC.

The chain couples TRBV18 to TRBJ2-7; D gene uncertain. Germline V gene data show CDR1 as KGHSH and CDR2 as LQKENI. The CDR3 extends over 13 amino acids. The ends were cut back, 3 bases at V and 1 base at J, with 7 bases in the middle. CDR3 sequence (DNA): TGTGCCAGCTCACCGACGTTATCCTACGAGCAGTACGTC. Protein sequence: CASSPTLSYEQYV.

This clone came up once. The chain recombines TRBV2 with TRBJ1-5, with a possible D match to TRBD1 (5 bases). The CDR3 runs to 13 residues. Germline values: CDR1 SNHLY, CDR2 FYNNEI. The V gene lost 3 bases and the J gene lost 5 bases, with 8 bases spanning the gap. Here the CDR3 DNA reads TGTGCCAGCAGTGATAGGGGTGATCAGCCCCAGCATTTT. Protein sequence: CASSDRGDQPQHF. Filled out from reference TRBV2 and TRBJ1-5, the complete variable domain reads EPEVTQTPSHQVTQMGQEVILRCVPISNHLYFYWYRQILGQKVEFLVSFYNNEISEKSEIFDDQFSVERPDGSNFTLKIRSTKLEDSAMYFCASSDRGDQPQHFGDGTRLSIL.

This chain joins TRBV27 and TRBJ2-2; tentatively, D is TRBD2 (6 bases). This CDR3 has 14 residues. Germline V gives CDR1 MNHEY, CDR2 SMNVEV (reference sequence). The V end was cut by 8 bases, the J end by 0 bases, with 10 bases between. CDR3 sequence (DNA): TGTGCCAGCTCGTGGGGGGCGAACACCGGGGAGCTGTTTTTT. Translating gives CASSWGANTGELFF.

J is TRBJ2-5 and V is TRBV5-1; 8 positions match TRBD2. This CDR3 region has 17 residues. CDR1 is SGHRS, CDR2 YFSETQ, per germline. The J segment lost 5 bases and the V segment lost 1 base, leaving 13 bases of the junction unmatched. In nucleotides, the CDR3 is TGCGCCAGCAGCTTGACTCGCGGGGGGCAGGCGGGGGAGACCCAGTACTTC. It codes for CASSLTRGGQAGETQYF. The full variable domain, rest sourced from reference TRBV5-1 and TRBJ2-5, is KAGVTQTPRYLIKTRGQQVTLSCSPISGHRSVSWYQQTPGQGLQFLFEYFSETQRNKGNFPGRFSGRQFSNSRSEMNVSTLELGDSALYLCASSLTRGGQAGETQYFGPGTRLLVL.

The chain has TRBV11-3 and TRBJ2-7; D is possibly TRBD1 (6 bases). The CDR3 sequence is 13 residues long. CDR1 and CDR2 (germline): SGHNT, YENEEA. The V end lost 5 bases, the J end lost 6 bases, and 14 bases lay between the germline ends. The CDR3 DNA is TGTGCCAGCAGCCTACTGACAGGTTCCGAGCAGTACGTC. Its translation: CASSLLTGSEQYV.

The V call is TRBV3-1 (or the pseudogene TRBV3-2), the J call TRBJ1-5; 9 nucleotides match TRBD1. This CDR3 is 14 amino acids long. J gave up 4 bases and V 4 bases, and 2 bases lay outside the gene matches. Germline values: CDR1 LGHDT, CDR2 YNNKEL (reference sequence). The CDR3 DNA is TGTGCCAGCAGCCCGACAGGGGGAAATCAGCCCCAGCATTTT. It is translated as CASSPTGGNQPQHF.

The genes are TRBV3-1 (or the pseudogene TRBV3-2) and TRBJ1-4; D remains ambiguous. The V gene lost 1 base and the J gene lost 8 bases, with 14 bases spanning the gap. CDR3 size: 15 residues. CDR1 and CDR2 from the germline V gene are LGHDT and YNNKEL (reference sequence). CDR3 DNA: TGTGCCAGCAGCCAAGGGAGGGTGGTACGGGAAAAACTGTTTTTT. This sequence encodes CASSQGRVVREKLFF.

This chain connects TRBV6-5 to TRBJ2-3, with TRBD2 as a possible D gene (6 bases). The germline gives CDR1 MNHEY, CDR2 SVGAGI. Deletions cut 7 bases from V and 0 bases from J, with 11 bases between. The CDR3 contains 14 residues. The CDR3 loop is CASKRLVSTDTQYF. CDR3 nucleotides: TGTGCCAGCAAAAGACTAGTGAGCACAGATACGCAGTATTTT.